Shown below are 21 T cell receptor beta chains from a single sample sequenced in a study of T cell repertoires in cytomegalovirus infection. Each CDR3 protein gets one entry after TCRdb re-called the reads with MiXCR. The table records over 85,000 distinct CDR3 sequences, more than 15% of them present only once. Source material: PBMCs. The receptors here all came from a human donor in good health (CMV status not recorded). Some clones in this sample may be carry-over from other donors' samples.

This clonotype occurred a few times. V usage is TRBV20-1 and J usage is TRBJ1-1; D gene uncertain. Germline-derived CDR1 and CDR2 are DFQATT and SNEGSKA (reference sequence). The CDR3 sequence is 12 residues long. Trimming shortened V by 4 bases and J by 3 bases, and 9 bases separated the two germline ends. In DNA form, the CDR3 reads TGCAGTGCTACCAGGTGGGACACTGAAGCTTTCTTT. Its protein is CSATRWDTEAFF.

At least ten counts were recorded for this clonotype. V is TRBV12-3 or TRBV12-4 and J is TRBJ1-2; D call uncertain. The CDR3 spans 14 residues. V was trimmed by 5 bases and J by 0 bases, leaving 10 bases between them. This chain's CDR3 is CASSGRNTNYGYTF. The CDR3 DNA is TGTGCCAGCAGTGGCAGGAATACTAACTATGGCTACACCTTC.

The chain couples TRBV5-1 to TRBJ2-1; 9 nucleotides match TRBD2. Trimming cost V 2 bases and J 0 bases; bases outside gene matches: 3. The CDR3 totals 16 residues. The germline CDR1 and CDR2 sequences are SGHRS and YFSETQ. The CDR3 spells CASSLLSGSSYNEQFF. In nucleotides, the CDR3 is TGCGCCAGCAGCTTACTTAGCGGGAGCTCCTACAATGAGCAGTTCTTC.

This clonotype was counted ten times or more. The V and J genes are TRBV7-2 and TRBJ2-7, with D unclear. The CDR3 length is 14 residues. The germline V gene encodes CDR1 SGHTA and CDR2 FQGNSA. V lost 4 bases and J 6 bases, leaving 16 bases between the germline ends. The CDR3 nucleotides read TGTGCCAGCAGCTCCTCGGGCTCCCGGCGCGAGCAGTACTTC. Amino acids: CASSSSGSRREQYF.

The chain recombines TRBV10-3 with TRBJ2-3; D is uncertain. Per the germline V gene, CDR1 is ENHRY and CDR2 is SYGVKD. V lost 3 bases, J lost 0 bases, and 7 bases lay in between. CDR3 length: 14 residues. The CDR3 DNA sequence: TGTGCCATCAGTGAAGTAGGGAGCACAGATACGCAGTATTTT. This encodes CAISEVGSTDTQYF.

Ten or more counts support this clonotype. This chain links TRBV7-6 with TRBJ2-7; TRBD2 matches at 14 bases. Trimming at V came to 5 bases and at J to 7 bases, leaving 4 bases not matched to a gene. Germline CDR1 and CDR2: SGHVS and FNYEAQ. This CDR3 comprises 14 residues. DNA for the CDR3: TGTGCCAGCAGCCCCGGGACTAGCGGGGGAGAGCAGTACTTC. This gives the protein CASSPGTSGGEQYF.

This clonotype was observed a few times. The chain links TRBV12-3 or TRBV12-4 to TRBJ1-3, with D tentatively TRBD1 (5 bases). Trimming pared 6 bases from V and 3 bases from J, leaving 15 bases between. The CDR3 sequence is 15 residues long. The CDR3 bases are TGTGCCAGCAGCCCGTTACAGGCACTTGGAAACACCATATATTTT. Encoded protein: CASSPLQALGNTIYF.

This clonotype was found many times. The gene calls are TRBV5-5 and TRBJ2-3, with TRBD2 matching over 8 bases. Germline-derived CDR1 and CDR2 are SGHKS and YYEKEE (reference sequence). Trimming took 0 bases from V and 10 from J; bases not matched to a gene: 10. There are 15 residues in the CDR3. This CDR3 reads CASSLAGGGSNAQYF. The CDR3 region has the DNA TGTGCCAGCAGCTTGGCCGGGGGGGGCTCAAATGCGCAGTATTTT.

The table lists this clonotype with many counts. The genes are TRBV7-2 and TRBJ1-4; a weak D match, TRBD1 (5 bases). Deletions cut 5 bases from V and 7 bases from J, with 14 bases between. The CDR3 sequence is 14 residues long. Germline V gives CDR1 SGHTA, CDR2 FQGNSA. The CDR3 DNA reads as TGTGCCAGCAGCCCCACCGGACACCTTGAAAAACTGTTTTTT. Its translation: CASSPTGHLEKLFF.

This clonotype was counted between two and nine times. V is TRBV9 and J is TRBJ1-1, with 9 bases lining up with TRBD1. There are 15 residues in the CDR3. Trimming cost V 4 bases and J 5 bases; bases outside gene matches: 9. Germline CDR1 SGDLS, CDR2 YYNGEE. CDR3 bases: TGTGCCAGCAGCCCACGACAGGGGGTTTATACTGAAGCTTTCTTT. Translating gives CASSPRQGVYTEAFF.

This clonotype has a count of ten or more. The chain couples TRBV7-6 to TRBJ2-1; D may correspond to TRBD1 or TRBD2 (5 bases each). CDR3 length: 18 residues. The V end was cut by 5 bases, the J end by 0 bases, with 20 bases between. Germline V gene lookup returns CDR1 SGHVS and CDR2 FNYEAQ. The CDR3 protein is CASSPRSAWGSSYNEQFF. CDR3 nucleotides: TGTGCCAGCAGCCCGCGGTCCGCCTGGGGGAGCTCCTACAATGAGCAGTTCTTC.

This clonotype turned up a few times. The chain carries TRBV7-4 and TRBJ2-3; D gene uncertain. V shed 11 bases and J shed 6 bases, with 15 bases lying between them. The CDR3 consists of 12 residues. The V gene's germline CDR1 is SGHVT and CDR2 SQSDAQ. The CDR3 region has the DNA TGTGCCGGTCCCCTAGGTCCCGATACGCAGTATTTT. It encodes CAGPLGPDTQYF.

This clonotype was seen repeatedly, ten times or more. The chain is built from TRBV2 and TRBJ2-1, with 12 nucleotides matching TRBD1. Per germline, CDR1 SNHLY and CDR2 FYNNEI. The CDR3 has 22 residues. V lost 4 bases and J lost 5; bases outside the gene matches: 24. Here the CDR3 reads CASSAGTGGAYRAGGLDNEQFF. For the CDR3, the DNA is TGTGCCAGCAGTGCCGGGACAGGGGGCGCCTATCGAGCGGGGGGGCTCGACAATGAGCAGTTCTTC.

The chain joins TRBV2 to TRBJ2-7; unclear D gene. From germline, CDR1 is SNHLY and CDR2 FYNNEI. The CDR3 has 13 residues. V lost 7 bases and J 3 bases, leaving 13 bases between the germline ends. The CDR3 protein is CASKVALLYEQYF. CDR3 coding DNA: TGTGCCAGCAAGGTAGCCCTACTCTACGAGCAGTACTTC.

This clonotype was found many times. The chain carries TRBV7-2 and TRBJ2-5, with 11 nucleotides matching TRBD2. Germline trimming cut 1 base from V and 4 bases from J; bases unmatched to any gene: 8. The CDR3 runs to 17 residues. CDR1 and CDR2 from the germline V gene are SGHTA and FQGNSA. The CDR3 protein is CASSLVAASGGRETQYF. CDR3 bases: TGTGCCAGCAGCTTAGTTGCGGCTAGCGGGGGGAGAGAGACCCAGTACTTC. Full variable domain (missing parts from reference TRBV7-2 and TRBJ2-5): GAGVSQSPSNKVTEKGKDVELRCDPISGHTALYWYRQSLGQGLEFLIYFQGNSAPDKSGLPSDRFSAERTGGSVSTLTIQRTQQEDSAVYLCASSLVAASGGRETQYFGPGTRLLVL.

This clonotype was picked up a small number of times. The rearrangement links TRBV4-3 to TRBJ1-4; D is unresolved. V was trimmed by 3 bases and J by 5 bases, leaving 7 bases between them. This CDR3 has 13 amino acids. In germline, CDR1 is LGHNA, CDR2 YSLEER. The chain's CDR3 is CASSQALNEKLFF. As DNA, the CDR3 is TGCGCCAGCAGCCAGGCCCTGAATGAAAAACTGTTTTTT.

The table lists this clonotype with a few counts. The chain joins TRBV27 to TRBJ2-1; TRBD1 is a possible D gene (5 bases). The CDR3 length is 12 residues. Germline CDR1 MNHEY, CDR2 SMNVEV (reference sequence). Trimming removed 5 bases from V and 9 bases from J, with 11 bases in between. CDR3 coding DNA: TGTGCCAGCAGTACGGGCAGGGCTGAGCAGTTCTTC. Its translation is CASSTGRAEQFF.

The rearrangement links TRBV6-1 to TRBJ1-1; D is ambiguous. CDR1 MNHNS and CDR2 SASEGT come from the germline V gene. This CDR3 is built from 15 residues. Trimming stripped 6 bases from V and 4 bases from J, with 18 bases between. The CDR3: CASSPSSSLGTEAFF. CDR3 nucleotide sequence: TGTGCCAGCAGCCCCAGCTCCTCTCTAGGCACTGAAGCTTTCTTT.

This clonotype has at least ten counts. One end of the junction is discordant with germline, which a read error may explain. The V call is TRBV7-2, the J call TRBJ2-1, with TRBD1 matching 10 bases. Germline CDR1 is SGHTA and CDR2 is FQGNSA. CDR3 length equals 14 residues. The CDR3: CASSHGTGVNGQFF. The CDR3 DNA reads TGTGCCAGCAGCCACGGGACAGGGGTGAATGGGCAGTTCTTC.

The chain has TRBV18 and TRBJ2-3, with D perhaps matching TRBD1 (5 bases). There are 14 residues in the CDR3. The V gene's germline CDR1 is KGHSH and CDR2 LQKENI. Trimming removed 2 bases from V and 5 bases from J, with 11 bases in between. CDR3 sequence: CASSPGIREDTQYF. CDR3 DNA sequence: TGTGCCAGCTCACCAGGTATCAGGGAAGATACGCAGTATTTT. The full variable domain, in which reference TRBV18 and TRBJ2-3 provide the parts outside the CDR3, is NAGVMQNPRHLVRRRGQEARLRCSPMKGHSHVYWYRQLPEEGLKFMVYLQKENIIDESGMPKERFSAEFPKEGPSILRIQQVVRGDSAAYFCASSPGIREDTQYFGPGTRLTVL.

This clonotype was counted ten times or more. This chain links TRBV12-3 or TRBV12-4 with TRBJ1-4, with no clear D. V lost 3 bases and J lost 0, with 5 bases in between. The CDR3 sequence is 14 residues long. The DNA for the CDR3 is TGTGCCAGCAGTTTCAGCGCAACTAATGAAAAACTGTTTTTT. It translates to CASSFSATNEKLFF.